Each of the 10 T cell receptor beta chains below was sequenced from the same sample in a study of human T cells and chemical hapten exposure. TCRdb independently ran MiXCR on the RACE reads; one entry per CDR3 protein. This table has approximately 320,000 distinct CDR3 sequences, about 5.4% appearing once. Stated time point: pre-sensitization, week 0. As for treatment: therapeutic diphenylcyclopropenone sensitization with weekly scalp DPC. The starting material was whole blood, obtained in connection with sensitization to the hapten diphenylcyclopropenone (DPC). These TCRs come from a woman aged 18-35 years with alopecia areata. Some clones in this sample may be carry-over from other donors' samples.

The sample holds a few counts of this clonotype. This sequence joins TRBV7-2 and TRBJ2-6, with 7 positions matching TRBD1. V shed 2 bases, J shed 4 bases, and the junction held 11 bases outside the gene matches. The CDR3 runs 18 residues. CDR1 is SGHTA and CDR2 is FQGNSA in the germline V gene. CDR3 residues: CASSLNRQGIGGANVLTF. The CDR3, as DNA: TGTGCCAGCAGCTTAAATAGACAGGGAATCGGAGGGGCCAACGTCCTGACTTTC.

J is TRBJ2-1 and V is TRBV14, with 8 bases fitting TRBD2. Trimming at V came to 0 bases and at J to 10 bases, leaving 8 bases not matched to a gene. This CDR3 region has 15 residues. Germline-derived CDR1 and CDR2 are SGHDN and FVKESK. The CDR3 DNA sequence: TGTGCCAGCAGCCAAGATCCGGTGGCTAGCGGGGAGCAGTTCTTC. This gives the protein CASSQDPVASGEQFF.

The chain recombines TRBV6-5 with TRBJ2-4; D is unresolved. This CDR3 contains 15 residues. Germline-derived CDR1 and CDR2 are MNHEY and SVGAGI. The V end lost 0 bases, the J end lost 0 bases, and 6 bases lay between the germline ends. The CDR3 DNA sequence: TGTGCCAGCAGTTACTCGTTCATAGCCAAAAACATTCAGTACTTC. It encodes CASSYSFIAKNIQYF.

This clonotype has a handful of counts. This sequence joins TRBV2 and TRBJ1-5; the D is unclear. This CDR3 has 15 amino acids. Trimming took off 6 bases at V and 1 base at J, with 13 bases between the two ends. CDR1 is SNHLY, CDR2 FYNNEI, per germline. DNA of the CDR3: TGTGCCAGCAGCATCGACGGCATGAGCAATCAGCCCCAGCATTTT. Its protein is CASSIDGMSNQPQHF.

The CDR3, as DNA: TGCAGTGCTAGGACAGGGACTACCGACTATAATTCACCCCTCCACTTT. Translation: CSARTGTTDYNSPLHF. The chain uses TRBV20-1 and TRBJ1-6, with 7 bases fitting TRBD1. Germline V gene data show CDR1 as DFQATT and CDR2 as SNEGSKA (reference sequence). The ends lost 3 bases at V and 3 bases at J; junction bases unmatched: 8. CDR3 length: 16 residues.

This clonotype showed up just a few times. The gene calls are TRBV3-1 and TRBJ2-5; TRBD2 aligns across 9 bases. Per germline, CDR1 LGHDT and CDR2 YNNKEL (reference sequence). This CDR3 contains 15 residues. The J segment lost 4 bases and the V segment lost 1 base, leaving 4 bases of the junction unmatched. In DNA form, the CDR3 reads TGTGCCAGCAGCCAAGTGATAGCGGGGGCAGAGACCCAGTACTTC. Protein: CASSQVIAGAETQYF.

This chain links TRBV5-1 with TRBJ1-3; no reliable D call. This CDR3 comprises 16 residues. CDR1 SGHRS and CDR2 YFSETQ come from the germline V gene. Trimming pared 0 bases from V and 0 bases from J, leaving 10 bases between. This chain's CDR3 is CASSLGDTYSGNTIYF. Written as DNA, the CDR3 is TGCGCCAGCAGCTTGGGAGACACCTACTCTGGAAACACCATATATTTT.

V is TRBV2 and J is TRBJ1-1, with 8 bases fitting TRBD1. Germline V gene lookup returns CDR1 SNHLY and CDR2 FYNNEI. CDR3 length: 11 residues. The ends lost 6 bases at V and 11 bases at J; junction bases unmatched: 5. The CDR3 DNA reads TGTGCCAGCAGGCTCAGGGGGCTCGCTTTCTTT. Protein: CASRLRGLAFF.

This clonotype has only a few counts. The junction departs from germline at one end; a sequencing error may be responsible. V and J are TRBV7-7 and TRBJ2-3, with 8 bases that match TRBD2. This CDR3 comprises 13 residues. CDR1 is SSHAT, CDR2 FNYEAQ, per germline (reference sequence). The CDR3 DNA reads TGTGCTAGCAGTTCGGGGGGGCAGTTTACGCAGTATTTT. Protein sequence: CASSSGGQFTQYF.

A few counts support this clonotype. The gene calls are TRBV28 and TRBJ2-6; no firm D call. There are 16 residues in the CDR3. Germline CDR1 is MDHEN and CDR2 is SYDVKM. Trimming stripped 5 bases from V and 0 bases from J, with 11 bases between. CDR3 DNA sequence: TGTGCCAGCAGTCCTACCCACTCCTCTGGGGCCAACGTCCTGACTTTC. It translates to CASSPTHSSGANVLTF. The full variable domain, with the rest looked up from reference TRBV28 and TRBJ2-6, is DVKVTQSSRYLVKRTGEKVFLECVQDMDHENMFWYRQDPGLGLRLIYFSYDVKMKEKGDIPEGYSVSREKKERFSLILESASTNQTSMYLCASSPTHSSGANVLTFGAGSRLTVL.